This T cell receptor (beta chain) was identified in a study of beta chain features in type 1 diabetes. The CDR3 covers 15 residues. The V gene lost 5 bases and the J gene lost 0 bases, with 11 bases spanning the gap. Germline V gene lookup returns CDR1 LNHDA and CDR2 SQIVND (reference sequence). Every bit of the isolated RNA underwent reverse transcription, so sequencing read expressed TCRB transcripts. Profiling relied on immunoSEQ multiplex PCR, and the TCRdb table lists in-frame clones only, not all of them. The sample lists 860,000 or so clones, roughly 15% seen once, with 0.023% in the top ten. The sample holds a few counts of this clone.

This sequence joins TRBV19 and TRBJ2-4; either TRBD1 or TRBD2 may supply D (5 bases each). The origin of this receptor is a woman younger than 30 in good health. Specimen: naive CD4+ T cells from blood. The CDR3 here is CASSPGRLAKNIQYF. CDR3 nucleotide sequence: TGTGCCAGTAGTCCGGGGCGGCTAGCCAAAAACATTCAGTACTTC.